This entry lists 20 T cell receptor beta chains sequenced from one sample in a study of blood T cell repertoires in COVID-19. Repertoires were generated with immunoSEQ multiplex PCR, while TCRdb's copy carries only in-frame clones and drops some. The sample lists about 140,000 clones; approximately 83% were seen once. Sequenced input: peripheral blood. The source of these receptors is a woman aged 60-75 years with acute or convalescent COVID-19.

This chain links TRBV28 with TRBJ2-7, with D possibly TRBD1 on 6 matching bases. The CDR3 extends over 15 amino acids. V was pared by 2 bases and J by 0 bases, with 11 bases between. Germline loops: CDR1 MDHEN, CDR2 SYDVKM. This CDR3 is CASSLNTGRSYEQYF. The CDR3 bases are TGTGCCAGCAGTTTAAACACAGGGCGCTCCTACGAGCAGTACTTC. Full variable domain (rest looked up from reference TRBV28 and TRBJ2-7): DVKVTQSSRYLVKRTGEKVFLECVQDMDHENMFWYRQDPGLGLRLIYFSYDVKMKEKGDIPEGYSVSREKKERFSLILESASTNQTSMYLCASSLNTGRSYEQYFGPGTRLTVT.

The chain recombines TRBV12-3 or TRBV12-4 with TRBJ2-5; D is undetermined. The CDR3 covers 13 residues. The V and J ends lost 3 bases and 5 bases respectively, with 10 bases between them. CDR3 residues: CASSLLSRETQYF. The DNA of the CDR3 is TGTGCCAGCAGTTTGCTCTCCCGGGAGACCCAGTACTTC.

This sequence joins TRBV28 and TRBJ1-5, with 8 bases identical to TRBD1. This CDR3 is built from 15 residues. The V segment lost 4 bases and the J segment 7 bases; nucleotides outside the gene matches: 9. Germline lookup yields CDR1 MDHEN and CDR2 SYDVKM. The CDR3 protein is CASSSGQGNWQPQHF. DNA for the CDR3: TGTGCCAGCAGTTCAGGACAGGGAAATTGGCAGCCCCAGCATTTT.

This clone was recorded once. V usage is TRBV12-3 or TRBV12-4 and J usage is TRBJ1-4; D is unresolved. This CDR3 comprises 13 residues. V shed 3 bases and J shed 8 bases, with 10 bases lying between them. DNA for the CDR3: TGTGCCAGCAGTTTTGGGCTTGGGGAAAAACTGTTTTTT. Amino acids: CASSFGLGEKLFF.

This chain connects TRBV12-5 to TRBJ2-1; 7 positions agree with TRBD1. Germline V gene sequence: CDR1 LGHNT, CDR2 FRNRAP. This CDR3 region has 17 residues. V lost 2 bases and J lost 3; bases outside the gene matches: 10. CDR3 DNA sequence: TGTGCTAGTGGTTTGTTGGTCCCGGGACAGCTCTACAATGAGCAGTTCTTC. Translation: CASGLLVPGQLYNEQFF.

The chain joins TRBV29-1 to TRBJ1-1, with a tentative D call TRBD1 (6 bases). Trimming left V 5 bases short and J 0 bases short, with 7 bases between. The CDR3 sequence is 12 residues long. Germline CDR1 and CDR2: SQVTM and ANQGSEA. The CDR3 here is CSVRTVNTEAFF. CDR3 sequence (DNA): TGCAGCGTTCGGACAGTGAACACTGAAGCTTTCTTT. The full variable domain, in which reference TRBV29-1 and TRBJ1-1 provide the parts outside the CDR3, is SAVISQKPSRDICQRGTSLTIQCQVDSQVTMMFWYRQQPGQSLTLIATANQGSEATYESGFVIDKFPISRPNLTFSTLTVSNMSPEDSSIYLCSVRTVNTEAFFGQGTRLTVV.

The rearrangement links TRBV28 to TRBJ1-2; D is perhaps TRBD1 (5 bases). The V end was cut by 6 bases, the J end by 7 bases, with 15 bases between. Germline CDR1 and CDR2: MDHEN and SYDVKM. The CDR3 has 13 amino acids. The CDR3 bases are TGTGCCAGCAGGGCGACCAGGGTGGGTGGCTACACCTTC. It yields the protein CASRATRVGGYTF.

This chain links TRBV28 with TRBJ2-7, with 9 bases identical to TRBD1. Germline trimming cut 5 bases from V and 5 bases from J; bases unmatched to any gene: 10. This CDR3 comprises 15 residues. Germline assignment: CDR1 MDHEN and CDR2 SYDVKM. CDR3 sequence reads: CASSRGDRVFHEQYF. In nucleotides, the CDR3 is TGTGCCAGCAGTCGGGGGGACAGGGTATTTCACGAGCAGTACTTC.

The rearrangement joins TRBV18 to TRBJ2-6; the D gene is possibly TRBD2 (6 bases). The CDR3 covers 18 residues. Germline CDR1 and CDR2: KGHSH and LQKENI. Between the trimmed V and J ends, which lost 3 bases and 4 bases, there was a span of 19 bases. CDR3 protein: CASSPPRGRTRGANVLTF. Written as DNA, the CDR3 is TGTGCCAGCTCACCCCCCCGGGGGAGGACCCGGGGGGCCAACGTCCTGACTTTC. Drawing the rest from reference TRBV18 and TRBJ2-6, the complete variable domain is NAGVMQNPRHLVRRRGQEARLRCSPMKGHSHVYWYRQLPEEGLKFMVYLQKENIIDESGMPKERFSAEFPKEGPSILRIQQVVRGDSAAYFCASSPPRGRTRGANVLTFGAGSRLTVL.

V is TRBV30 and J is TRBJ1-6, with D perhaps TRBD1 (6 bases). The V end lost 4 bases, the J end lost 7 bases, and 17 bases lay between the germline ends. The CDR3 is 15 residues long. CDR1 GTSNPN and CDR2 SVGIG come from the germline V gene (reference sequence). In DNA, the CDR3 is TGTGCCTGGATAGACCAGGGGACGCCCAATTCACCCCTCCACTTT. Translating gives CAWIDQGTPNSPLHF.

The rearrangement links TRBV28 to TRBJ1-5, with unresolved D. Trimming left V 4 bases short and J 5 bases short, with 12 bases between. This CDR3 has 14 amino acids. The V gene's germline CDR1 is MDHEN and CDR2 SYDVKM. The CDR3 nucleotides are TGTGCCAGCAGTTATGGGCGAGGGCATCAGCCCCAGCATTTT. This encodes CASSYGRGHQPQHF.

This chain connects TRBV4-1 to TRBJ2-1, with 10 bases fitting TRBD2. Germline CDR1 MGHRA, CDR2 YSYEKL. V shed 6 bases, J shed 4 bases, and the junction held 3 bases outside the gene matches. CDR3 length equals 14 residues. The CDR3: CASSTSGTYNEQFF. DNA of the CDR3: TGCGCCAGCAGTACTAGCGGGACTTACAATGAGCAGTTCTTC.

The genes are TRBV14 and TRBJ1-1, with D tentatively TRBD1 (5 bases). The CDR3 length is 14 residues. The V gene lost 2 bases and the J gene lost 1 base, with 8 bases spanning the gap. Germline V lookup: CDR1 SGHDN, CDR2 FVKESK. CDR3 in amino acids: CASSQQGRNTEAFF. The CDR3 region has the DNA TGTGCCAGCAGCCAACAGGGCCGGAACACTGAAGCTTTCTTT.

The genes are TRBV6-5 and TRBJ1-2; D perhaps matches TRBD1 (6 bases). Trimming shortened V by 6 bases and J by 5 bases, and 13 bases separated the two germline ends. The CDR3 runs to 13 residues. From germline, CDR1 is MNHEY and CDR2 SVGAGI. CDR3 nucleotide sequence: TGTGCCAGCAGCGGAACTACAGGGTATGGCTACACCTTC. It is translated as CASSGTTGYGYTF.

This sequence joins TRBV30 and TRBJ2-2; TRBD2 matches 12 bases. V gave up 3 bases and J gave up 6 bases; unmatched junction bases: 5. This CDR3 is built from 15 residues. CDR1 GTSNPN and CDR2 SVGIG come from the germline V gene (reference sequence). CDR3 sequence: CAWRTSGRQAGELFF. The CDR3 nucleotides read TGTGCCTGGAGGACTAGCGGGAGACAGGCCGGGGAGCTGTTTTTT.

The chain is built from TRBV7-2 and TRBJ2-1; 7 nucleotides align to TRBD2. The junction had 11 bases not matched to a gene; V was cut back by 5 bases and J by 4 bases. The CDR3 runs to 16 residues. From germline, CDR1 is SGHTA and CDR2 FQGNSA. The CDR3 spells CASSPWVASGYNEQFF. The CDR3 coding sequence is TGTGCCAGCAGCCCTTGGGTGGCTAGCGGATACAATGAGCAGTTCTTC.

The chain carries TRBV6-1 and TRBJ2-7; TRBD1 matches at 12 bases. J gave up 8 bases and V 1 base, and 3 bases lay outside the gene matches. Germline loops: CDR1 MNHNS, CDR2 SASEGT. The CDR3 runs 14 residues. In DNA form, the CDR3 reads TGTGCCAGCAGTGAAGGTGGGACAGGGGGCAAGCAGTACTTC. It codes for CASSEGGTGGKQYF.

This chain links TRBV19 with TRBJ2-5; the D is unclear. The CDR3 sequence is 13 residues long. Germline V CDR1 and CDR2: LNHDA, SQIVND (reference sequence). V lost 5 bases and J lost 3, with 10 bases in between. CDR3 sequence reads: CASSFGTKETQYF. CDR3 nucleotides: TGTGCCAGTAGTTTCGGTACTAAAGAGACCCAGTACTTC.

The CDR3 DNA reads TGCGCCAGCAGCCACACAGGGGTGACAACTGAAGCTTTCTTT. Residues: CASSHTGVTTEAFF. V usage is TRBV4-3 and J usage is TRBJ1-1; the match to TRBD1 covers 7 bases. CDR3 size: 14 residues. CDR1 is LGHNA, CDR2 YSLEER, per germline. V was clipped by 3 bases and J by 5 bases; unmatched bases: 6.

The rearrangement uses TRBV27 and TRBJ1-2, with 9 bases matching TRBD1. V was pared by 6 bases and J by 2 bases, with 4 bases of the junction left unmatched. This CDR3 has 14 amino acids. CDR1 is MNHEY, CDR2 SMNVEV, per germline (reference sequence). The CDR3 DNA is TGTGCCAGCAGAACGGGACAGGGAAACTATGGCTACACCTTC. It encodes CASRTGQGNYGYTF.